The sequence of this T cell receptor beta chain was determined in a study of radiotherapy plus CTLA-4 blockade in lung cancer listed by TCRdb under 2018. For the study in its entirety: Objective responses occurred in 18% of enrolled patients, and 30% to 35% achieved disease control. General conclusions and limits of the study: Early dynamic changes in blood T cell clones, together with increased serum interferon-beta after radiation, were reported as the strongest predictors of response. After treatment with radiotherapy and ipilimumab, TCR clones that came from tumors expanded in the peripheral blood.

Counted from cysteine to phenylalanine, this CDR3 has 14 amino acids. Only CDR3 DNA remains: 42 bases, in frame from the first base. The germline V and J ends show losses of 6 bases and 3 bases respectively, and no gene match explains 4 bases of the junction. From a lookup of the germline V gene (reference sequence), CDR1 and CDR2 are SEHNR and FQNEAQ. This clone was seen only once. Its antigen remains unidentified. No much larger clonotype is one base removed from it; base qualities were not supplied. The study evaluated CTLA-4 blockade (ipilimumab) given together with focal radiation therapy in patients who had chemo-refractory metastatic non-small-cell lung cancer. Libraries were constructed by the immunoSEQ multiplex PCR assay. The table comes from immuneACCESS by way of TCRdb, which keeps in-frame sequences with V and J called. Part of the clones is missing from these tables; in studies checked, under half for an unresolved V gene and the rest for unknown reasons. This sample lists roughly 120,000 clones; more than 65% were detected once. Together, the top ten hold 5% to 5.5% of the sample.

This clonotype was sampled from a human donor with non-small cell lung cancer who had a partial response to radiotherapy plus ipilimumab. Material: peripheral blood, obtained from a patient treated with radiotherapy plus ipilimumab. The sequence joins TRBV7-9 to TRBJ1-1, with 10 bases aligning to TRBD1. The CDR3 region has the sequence CASSPDRGHTEAFF. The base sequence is TGTGCCAGCAGTCCTGACAGGGGGCACACTGAAGCTTTCTTT.